This is a list of T cell receptor beta chains from one sample in a study of blood T cell repertoires in COVID-19. Generated by immunoSEQ multiplex PCR, the TCRdb table keeps only in-frame clones and is missing some. The top ten clones hold 8% of a sample with fewer than 30,000 clones, roughly 92% of them seen once. The sequenced material came from peripheral blood. These receptors were collected from a human donor in a cohort sampled during active COVID-19. Each CDR3 is given with its conserved first and last residue. The order of the fields is V gene, D gene, J gene, clone size, CDR3 DNA, CDR3 protein. A D gene is named only where the DNA matches it firmly. Only some rows state a clone size, as once, few, many or a class for expanded clones.

V gene: TRBV25-1
D gene: .
J gene: TRBJ1-2
clone size: once
CDR3 DNA: TGTGCCAGCCAGAAGGGGGTCCGTGGCTACACCTTC
CDR3 protein: CASQKGVRGYTF

V gene: TRBV4-1
D gene: TRBD2
J gene: TRBJ2-4
clone size: .
CDR3 DNA: TGCGCCAGCAGCCAAGATGGTGGGCGGGAGGGCCAGTACATTCAGTACTTC
CDR3 protein: CASSQDGGREGQYIQYF

V gene: TRBV28
D gene: TRBD1
J gene: TRBJ1-5
clone size: .
CDR3 DNA: TGTGCCAGCAGTTTATCGACAGGGATTAATCAGCCCCAGCATTTT
CDR3 protein: CASSLSTGINQPQHF

V gene: TRBV5-1
D gene: .
J gene: TRBJ2-3
clone size: .
CDR3 DNA: TGCGCCAGCAGCTTGGGGGGCGGAAAGGGAGATACGCAGTATTTT
CDR3 protein: CASSLGGGKGDTQYF

V gene: TRBV7-9
D gene: .
J gene: TRBJ1-3
clone size: .
CDR3 DNA: TGTGCCAGCAGCACAGCCTCGAGCTCTGGAAACACCATATATTTT
CDR3 protein: CASSTASSSGNTIYF

V gene: TRBV6-2/TRBV6-3
D gene: TRBD1
J gene: TRBJ1-3
clone size: .
CDR3 DNA: TGTGCCAGCAGTTACTCGGACAGGGCGGGATACTCTGGAAACACCATATATTTT
CDR3 protein: CASSYSDRAGYSGNTIYF

V gene: TRBV4-2
D gene: TRBD2
J gene: TRBJ2-1
clone size: .
CDR3 DNA: TGTGCCAGCAGCCAAGATCCTAGCGGGGGGTTTAATGAGCAGTTCTTC
CDR3 protein: CASSQDPSGGFNEQFF

V gene: TRBV3-1/TRBV3-2
D gene: TRBD1
J gene: TRBJ1-4
clone size: few
CDR3 DNA: TGTGCCAGCAGCCAAGATGAGTACAGGGGATTTGAAAAACTGTTTTTT
CDR3 protein: CASSQDEYRGFEKLFF

V gene: TRBV19
D gene: TRBD1
J gene: TRBJ1-2
clone size: .
CDR3 DNA: TGTGCCAGTAGTCTCTGGACAGGGGACAGGGGCTACACCTTC
CDR3 protein: CASSLWTGDRGYTF

V gene: TRBV19
D gene: .
J gene: TRBJ2-7
clone size: .
CDR3 DNA: TGTGCCAGTAGGGACTCCTGGGGATCCTACGAGCAGTACTTC
CDR3 protein: CASRDSWGSYEQYF

V gene: TRBV4-3
D gene: TRBD1
J gene: TRBJ1-1
clone size: .
CDR3 DNA: TGCGCCAGCAGCCACTCCGGGACAGGGGGAGCCAACACTGAAGCTTTCTTT
CDR3 protein: CASSHSGTGGANTEAFF

V gene: TRBV2
D gene: .
J gene: TRBJ1-6
clone size: .
CDR3 DNA: TGTGCCAGCAGTGAGCGGGGATGGGGTTCACCCCTCCACTTT
CDR3 protein: CASSERGWGSPLHF

V gene: TRBV7-9
D gene: .
J gene: TRBJ2-1
clone size: .
CDR3 DNA: TGTGCCAGCAGCTTCGACAATGAGCAGTTCTTC
CDR3 protein: CASSFDNEQFF

V gene: TRBV19
D gene: .
J gene: TRBJ2-7
clone size: .
CDR3 DNA: TGTGCCAGTAGTAAACCGGGACTTTCCTACGAGCAGTACTTC
CDR3 protein: CASSKPGLSYEQYF

V gene: TRBV4-1
D gene: .
J gene: TRBJ2-5
clone size: .
CDR3 DNA: TGCGCCAGCAGCCAAAGGACAGAAGAGACCCAGTACTTC
CDR3 protein: CASSQRTEETQYF

V gene: TRBV27
D gene: TRBD1
J gene: TRBJ2-6
clone size: few
CDR3 DNA: TGTGCCAGCAGGACAGGGCTTGTTGGGGCCAACGTCCTGACTTTC
CDR3 protein: CASRTGLVGANVLTF

V gene: TRBV5-4
D gene: .
J gene: TRBJ1-2
clone size: .
CDR3 DNA: TGTGCCAGCAGCTTGAACAGGGTGGAGGGCTACACCTTC
CDR3 protein: CASSLNRVEGYTF

V gene: TRBV6-6
D gene: .
J gene: TRBJ1-4
clone size: .
CDR3 DNA: TGTGCCAGCAGTTTAGCAGAAAAACTGTTTTTT
CDR3 protein: CASSLAEKLFF

V gene: TRBV2
D gene: .
J gene: TRBJ1-5
clone size: .
CDR3 DNA: TGTGCCAGCAGCTCAGTGAATAGCAATCAGCCCCAGCATTTT
CDR3 protein: CASSSVNSNQPQHF

V gene: TRBV4-1
D gene: TRBD2
J gene: TRBJ2-3
clone size: .
CDR3 DNA: TGCGCCAGCAGCCAAGAAGGGACTAGCGGGGGAAGAAGAACAGATACGCAGTATTTT
CDR3 protein: CASSQEGTSGGRRTDTQYF

V gene: TRBV2
D gene: .
J gene: TRBJ1-4
clone size: .
CDR3 DNA: TGTGCCAGCAGTGCCCCCGGGGGGTATGGGGAAAAACTGTTTTTT
CDR3 protein: CASSAPGGYGEKLFF

V gene: TRBV13
D gene: TRBD1
J gene: TRBJ1-5
clone size: .
CDR3 DNA: TGTGCCAGCAGTTTTTCGGGACAGGGAGTCAATCAGCCCCAGCATTTT
CDR3 protein: CASSFSGQGVNQPQHF

V gene: TRBV5-1
D gene: TRBD1
J gene: TRBJ2-5
clone size: .
CDR3 DNA: TGCGCCAGCAGCTCGACAGGGCAAGAGACCCAGTACTTC
CDR3 protein: CASSSTGQETQYF

V gene: TRBV28
D gene: TRBD2
J gene: TRBJ2-7
clone size: .
CDR3 DNA: TGTGCCAGCAGTCTCTCTAGCGGGAGGGCTGCCGACGAGCAGTACTTC
CDR3 protein: CASSLSSGRAADEQYF

V gene: TRBV28
D gene: .
J gene: TRBJ1-4
clone size: .
CDR3 DNA: TGTGCCAGCAGCCTACAGGAAGGGGCTAATGAAAAACTGTTTTTT
CDR3 protein: CASSLQEGANEKLFF

V gene: TRBV5-1
D gene: TRBD2
J gene: TRBJ2-6
clone size: .
CDR3 DNA: TGCGCCAGCAGCAGGGGGACTAGCGGGAGTTCGTCTGGGGCCAACGTCCTGACTTTC
CDR3 protein: CASSRGTSGSSSGANVLTF

V gene: TRBV19
D gene: TRBD1
J gene: TRBJ1-4
clone size: .
CDR3 DNA: TGTGCCAGTAGTGCAGAGCAAGAGACAGGGAATGAAAAACTGTTTTTT
CDR3 protein: CASSAEQETGNEKLFF

V gene: TRBV18
D gene: .
J gene: TRBJ1-1
clone size: few
CDR3 DNA: TGTGCCAGCTCACCGATGTCGCTCGGAGCTTTCTTT
CDR3 protein: CASSPMSLGAFF

V gene: TRBV30
D gene: TRBD1
J gene: TRBJ1-1
clone size: .
CDR3 DNA: TGTGCCTGGAGTGCTCCGGGACAGGCTAGATTTGAAGCTTTCTTT
CDR3 protein: CAWSAPGQARFEAFF

V gene: TRBV18
D gene: .
J gene: TRBJ2-7
clone size: .
CDR3 DNA: TGTGCCAGCTCACCAGCCGGGACACTTTACGAGCAGTACTTC
CDR3 protein: CASSPAGTLYEQYF

V gene: TRBV28
D gene: .
J gene: TRBJ1-2
clone size: .
CDR3 DNA: TGTGCCAGCAGTCTAGGGGGACCGAGCTATGGCTACACCTTC
CDR3 protein: CASSLGGPSYGYTF

V gene: TRBV3-1/TRBV3-2
D gene: .
J gene: TRBJ2-7
clone size: .
CDR3 DNA: TGTGCCAGCAGCCTGAGAGGGATCTACGAGCAGTACTTC
CDR3 protein: CASSLRGIYEQYF

V gene: TRBV18
D gene: .
J gene: TRBJ1-2
clone size: .
CDR3 DNA: TGTGCCAGCTCACCCCTCAACGGGGAGGGTGGCTACACCTTC
CDR3 protein: CASSPLNGEGGYTF

V gene: TRBV28
D gene: TRBD1
J gene: TRBJ1-2
clone size: .
CDR3 DNA: TGTGCCAGCAGCCTCCCAGGGGGCGGGTATGGCTACACCTTC
CDR3 protein: CASSLPGGGYGYTF

V gene: TRBV9
D gene: .
J gene: TRBJ2-1
clone size: .
CDR3 DNA: TGTGCCAGCAGCACCCAGGTTAACAATGAGCAGTTCTTC
CDR3 protein: CASSTQVNNEQFF

V gene: TRBV11-3
D gene: .
J gene: TRBJ2-5
clone size: .
CDR3 DNA: TGTGCCAGCAGCTTAGGTATTCAAGAGACCCAGTACTTC
CDR3 protein: CASSLGIQETQYF

V gene: TRBV28
D gene: TRBD2
J gene: TRBJ2-7
clone size: .
CDR3 DNA: TGTGCCAGCAGTCCCCCCGGGACTAGGTCCTACGAGCAGTACTTC
CDR3 protein: CASSPPGTRSYEQYF

V gene: TRBV5-1
D gene: .
J gene: TRBJ1-2
clone size: .
CDR3 DNA: TGCGCCAGCAGCTTGGGTCAGGGTGAGGGCTACACCTTC
CDR3 protein: CASSLGQGEGYTF

V gene: TRBV24-1
D gene: .
J gene: TRBJ1-5
clone size: .
CDR3 DNA: TGTGCCACCAGTGATCCCGGAGGGGACTCGGGTCCCCAGCATTTT
CDR3 protein: CATSDPGGDSGPQHF

V gene: TRBV14
D gene: .
J gene: TRBJ2-5
clone size: .
CDR3 DNA: TGTGCCAGCAGCCACCAGAAGACCCAGTACTTC
CDR3 protein: CASSHQKTQYF

V gene: TRBV10-3
D gene: TRBD1
J gene: TRBJ1-3
clone size: .
CDR3 DNA: TGTGCCACACACCGCGAGACAGGGACCTTCCAGGGTGGAAACACCATATATTTT
CDR3 protein: CATHRETGTFQGGNTIYF

V gene: TRBV7-2
D gene: .
J gene: TRBJ2-5
clone size: .
CDR3 DNA: TGTGCCAGCAGCTTATCGCGCACCCAAGAGACCCAGTACTTC
CDR3 protein: CASSLSRTQETQYF

V gene: TRBV5-4
D gene: TRBD1
J gene: TRBJ1-6
clone size: .
CDR3 DNA: TGTGCCAGCAGCTTGGGTGTTGCAGGGGGTCGTTCACCCCTCCACTTT
CDR3 protein: CASSLGVAGGRSPLHF

V gene: TRBV27
D gene: TRBD1
J gene: TRBJ1-6
clone size: .
CDR3 DNA: TGTGCCAGCAGTTTAGACAGGGGTGGTAATTCACCCCTCCACTTT
CDR3 protein: CASSLDRGGNSPLHF

V gene: TRBV7-8
D gene: TRBD2
J gene: TRBJ2-3
clone size: .
CDR3 DNA: TGTGCCAGCAGCTTAATTTCCAGCGGGGGCACAGATACGCAGTATTTT
CDR3 protein: CASSLISSGGTDTQYF

V gene: TRBV3-1/TRBV3-2
D gene: TRBD1
J gene: TRBJ1-1
clone size: once
CDR3 DNA: TGTGCCAGCAGCCAAGGTCTTGTCAGGGGGCTTGAAGCTTTCTTT
CDR3 protein: CASSQGLVRGLEAFF

V gene: TRBV9
D gene: TRBD1
J gene: TRBJ1-3
clone size: .
CDR3 DNA: TGTGCCAGCAGCCCAGAGGGACAGGGGGTCTTTGGAAACACCATATATTTT
CDR3 protein: CASSPEGQGVFGNTIYF

V gene: TRBV15
D gene: TRBD2
J gene: TRBJ2-3
clone size: once
CDR3 DNA: TGTGCCACGGAAAGGTGGGGGGGAGGTTCGTACGGCACAGATACGCAGTATTTT
CDR3 protein: CATERWGGGSYGTDTQYF